This note documents a single T cell receptor (beta chain) sequence. The data derive from a study of blood T cell repertoires in COVID-19. On the study more broadly: The origin of the acute and convalescent COVID-19 samples was the United States, Italy and Spain. PBMCs, B-cell-depleted T cells, or T cells provided the cDNA or gDNA that made up the material.

Some clones are missing from TCRdb's copy, which holds only in-frame ones; the method was immunoSEQ multiplex PCR. The sample consists of about 190,000 clones, 70% to 90% of them appearing once. This receptor was taken from a woman in her seventies with active or convalescent COVID-19. The material sequenced was peripheral blood.

The CDR3 DNA follows: TGTGCCAGCTCGGGGAACTCTGGGGCCAACGTCCTGACTTTC. Its translation: CASSGNSGANVLTF. The gene calls are TRBV6-5 and TRBJ2-6, with D possibly being TRBD2 (5 bases). V was pared by 8 bases and J by 0 bases, with 8 bases between. This CDR3 comprises 14 residues. Germline values: CDR1 MNHEY, CDR2 SVGAGI.